This T cell receptor (beta chain) was found in a study of glioma-infiltrating T cells after dendritic cell vaccination. Primers: 60 V beta forward and 13 J beta reverse. Assay: immunoSEQ multiplex PCR; the TCRdb copy retains only in-frame clones and omits some. The sample lists around 90,000 clones; 79% were seen once. The input for sequencing was blood, taken before dendritic cell vaccination. This TCR derives from a human donor with glioblastoma.

The CDR3 region is CASTLDRGHEQYF. For the CDR3, the DNA is TGTGCCAGCACGCTGGACAGGGGTCACGAGCAGTACTTC. V gene TRBV2 combines with J gene TRBJ2-7; 9 bases map to TRBD1. The CDR3 is made up of 13 amino acids. V gave up 7 bases and J gave up 5 bases; unmatched junction bases: 6. Germline values: CDR1 SNHLY, CDR2 FYNNEI.